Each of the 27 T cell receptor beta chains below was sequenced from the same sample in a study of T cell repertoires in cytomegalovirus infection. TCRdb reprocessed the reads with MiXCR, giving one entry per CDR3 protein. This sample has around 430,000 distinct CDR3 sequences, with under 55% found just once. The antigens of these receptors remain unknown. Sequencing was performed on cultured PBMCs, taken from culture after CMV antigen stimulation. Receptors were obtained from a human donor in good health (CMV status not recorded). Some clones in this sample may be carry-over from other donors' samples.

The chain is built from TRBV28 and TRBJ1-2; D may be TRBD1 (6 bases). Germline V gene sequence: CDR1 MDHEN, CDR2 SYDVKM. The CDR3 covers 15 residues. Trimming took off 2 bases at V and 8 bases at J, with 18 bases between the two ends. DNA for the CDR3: TGTGCCAGCAGTTTAGTCTCAGGGGCCCATAGAGGCTACACCTTC. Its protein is CASSLVSGAHRGYTF.

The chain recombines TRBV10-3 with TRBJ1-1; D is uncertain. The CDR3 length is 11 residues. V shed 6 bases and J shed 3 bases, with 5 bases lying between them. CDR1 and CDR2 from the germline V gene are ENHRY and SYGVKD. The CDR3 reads CAIRADTEAFF. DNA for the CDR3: TGTGCCATCAGGGCGGACACTGAAGCTTTCTTT.

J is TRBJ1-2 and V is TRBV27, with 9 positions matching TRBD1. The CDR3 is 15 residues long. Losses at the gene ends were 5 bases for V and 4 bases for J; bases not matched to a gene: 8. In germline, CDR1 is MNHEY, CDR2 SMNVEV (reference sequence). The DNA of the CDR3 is TGTGCCAGCAGTCAGGACAGGGGTATAATCTATGGCTACACCTTC. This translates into CASSQDRGIIYGYTF.

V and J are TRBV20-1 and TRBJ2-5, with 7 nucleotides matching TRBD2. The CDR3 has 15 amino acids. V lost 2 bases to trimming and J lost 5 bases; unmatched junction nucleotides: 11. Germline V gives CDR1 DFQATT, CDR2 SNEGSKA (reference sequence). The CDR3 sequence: CSARSRTSGGETQYF. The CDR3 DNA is TGCAGTGCTAGATCCAGGACTAGTGGAGGGGAGACCCAGTACTTC.

CDR3 loop: CASSPGQGGTGANVLTF. CDR3 nucleotide sequence: TGTGCCAGCTCACCAGGACAGGGAGGCACTGGGGCCAACGTCCTGACTTTC. The chain employs TRBV18 and TRBJ2-6, with 8 bases fitting TRBD1. The junction had 5 bases not matched to a gene; V was cut back by 2 bases and J by 2 bases. The CDR3 covers 17 residues. Germline CDR1 KGHSH, CDR2 LQKENI.

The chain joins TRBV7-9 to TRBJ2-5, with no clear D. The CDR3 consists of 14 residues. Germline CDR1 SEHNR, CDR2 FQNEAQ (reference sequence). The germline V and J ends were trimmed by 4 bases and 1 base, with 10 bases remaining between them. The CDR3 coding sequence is TGTGCCAGCAGCTCCCCCGGCGGCCAAGAGACCCAGTACTTC. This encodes CASSSPGGQETQYF.

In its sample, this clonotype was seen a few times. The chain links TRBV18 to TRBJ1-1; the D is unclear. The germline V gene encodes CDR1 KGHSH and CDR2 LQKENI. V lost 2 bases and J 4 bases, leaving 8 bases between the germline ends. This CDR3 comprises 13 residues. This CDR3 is CASSPGSGTEAFF. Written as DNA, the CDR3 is TGTGCCAGCTCACCAGGGTCGGGCACTGAAGCTTTCTTT.

The CDR3 bases are TGTGCCAGCTCATGGACACCAGCAACTAATGAAAAACTGTTTTTT. This sequence encodes CASSWTPATNEKLFF. The chain is built from TRBV18 and TRBJ1-4; perhaps TRBD1 as D (5 bases). Looked up from germline, CDR1 is KGHSH and CDR2 is LQKENI. There are 15 residues in the CDR3. V gave up 5 bases and J gave up 0 bases, with 10 bases separating them. Combining the CDR3 with reference TRBV18 and TRBJ1-4 gives the whole variable domain NAGVMQNPRHLVRRRGQEARLRCSPMKGHSHVYWYRQLPEEGLKFMVYLQKENIIDESGMPKERFSAEFPKEGPSILRIQQVVRGDSAAYFCASSWTPATNEKLFFGSGTQLSVL.

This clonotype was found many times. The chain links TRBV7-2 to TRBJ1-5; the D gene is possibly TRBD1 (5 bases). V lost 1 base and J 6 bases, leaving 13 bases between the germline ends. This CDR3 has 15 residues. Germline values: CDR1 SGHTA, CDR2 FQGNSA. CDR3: CASSLEGGDGQPQHF. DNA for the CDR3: TGTGCCAGCAGCTTAGAAGGAGGGGATGGTCAGCCCCAGCATTTT.

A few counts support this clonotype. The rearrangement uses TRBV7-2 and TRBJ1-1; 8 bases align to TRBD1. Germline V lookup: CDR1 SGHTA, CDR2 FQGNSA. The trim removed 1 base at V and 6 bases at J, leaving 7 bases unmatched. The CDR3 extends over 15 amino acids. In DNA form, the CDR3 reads TGTGCCAGCAGCTTAGTCGGGACAGGCGTGTCTGAAGCTTTCTTT. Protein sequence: CASSLVGTGVSEAFF.

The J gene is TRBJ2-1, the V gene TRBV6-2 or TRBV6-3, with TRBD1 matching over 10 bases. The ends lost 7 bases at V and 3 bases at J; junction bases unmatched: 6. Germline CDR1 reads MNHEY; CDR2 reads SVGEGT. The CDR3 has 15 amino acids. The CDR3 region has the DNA TGTGCCAGCATAGGGACAGGGGCAGGCTACAATGAGCAGTTCTTC. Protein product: CASIGTGAGYNEQFF.

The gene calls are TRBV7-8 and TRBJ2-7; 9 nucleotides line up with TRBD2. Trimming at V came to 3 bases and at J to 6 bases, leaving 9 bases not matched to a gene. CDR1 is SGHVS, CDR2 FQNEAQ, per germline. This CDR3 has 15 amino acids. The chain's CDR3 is CASSLVAGAFGEQYF. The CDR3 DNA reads TGTGCCAGCAGCTTGGTAGCGGGAGCATTTGGCGAGCAGTACTTC.

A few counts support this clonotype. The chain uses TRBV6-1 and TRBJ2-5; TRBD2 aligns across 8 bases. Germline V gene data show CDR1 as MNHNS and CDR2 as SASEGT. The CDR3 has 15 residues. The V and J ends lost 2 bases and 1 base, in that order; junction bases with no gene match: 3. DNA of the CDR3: TGTGCCAGCAGTGAAACCCTAGCGGGCCAAGAGACCCAGTACTTC. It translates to CASSETLAGQETQYF.

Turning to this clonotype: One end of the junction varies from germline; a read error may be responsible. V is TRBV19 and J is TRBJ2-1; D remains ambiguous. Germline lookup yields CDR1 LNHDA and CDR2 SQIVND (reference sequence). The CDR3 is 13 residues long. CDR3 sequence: CTSSMRPQDEQFF. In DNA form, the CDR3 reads TGTACCAGTAGTATGAGGCCCCAGGATGAGCAGTTCTTC.

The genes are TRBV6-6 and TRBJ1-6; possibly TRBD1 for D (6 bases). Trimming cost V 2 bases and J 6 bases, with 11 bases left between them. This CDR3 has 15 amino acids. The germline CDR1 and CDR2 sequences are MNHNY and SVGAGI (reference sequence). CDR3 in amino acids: CASSYPGQINSPLHF. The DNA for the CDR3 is TGTGCCAGCAGTTACCCTGGACAGATTAATTCACCCCTCCACTTT.

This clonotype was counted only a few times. The CDR3 protein is CASSLAFSGSADTQYF. The CDR3, as DNA: TGTGCCAGCAGCTTAGCCTTTAGCGGGAGCGCAGATACGCAGTATTTT. The chain joins TRBV7-9 to TRBJ2-3, with 9 bases lining up with TRBD2. The length of the CDR3 is 16 residues. V was clipped by 0 bases and J by 4 bases; unmatched bases: 5. CDR1 and CDR2 from the germline V gene are SEHNR and FQNEAQ (reference sequence). Complete variable domain (other parts from reference TRBV7-9 and TRBJ2-3): DTGVSQNPRHKITKRGQNVTFRCDPISEHNRLYWYRQTLGQGPEFLTYFQNEAQLEKSRLLSDRFSAERPKGSFSTLEIQRTEQGDSAMYLCASSLAFSGSADTQYFGPGTRLTVL.

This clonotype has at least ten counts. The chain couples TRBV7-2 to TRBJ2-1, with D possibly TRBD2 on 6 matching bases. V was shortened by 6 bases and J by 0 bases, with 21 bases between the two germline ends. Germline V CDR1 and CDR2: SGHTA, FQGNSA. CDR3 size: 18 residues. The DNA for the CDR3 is TGTGCCAGCAGGACTAGTGGGTCAAGGGAAAGCTCCTACAATGAGCAGTTCTTC. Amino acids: CASRTSGSRESSYNEQFF.

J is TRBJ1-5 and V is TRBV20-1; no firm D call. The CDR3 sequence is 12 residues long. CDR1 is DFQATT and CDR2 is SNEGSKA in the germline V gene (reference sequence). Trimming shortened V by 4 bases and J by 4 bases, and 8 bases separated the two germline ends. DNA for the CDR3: TGCAGTGCTACTGAAGCGAATCAGCCCCAGCATTTT. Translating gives CSATEANQPQHF.

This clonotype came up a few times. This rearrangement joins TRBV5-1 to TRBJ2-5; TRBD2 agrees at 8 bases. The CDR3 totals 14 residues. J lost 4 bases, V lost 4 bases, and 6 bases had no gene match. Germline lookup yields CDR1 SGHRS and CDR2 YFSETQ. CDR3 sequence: CASSASGGVETQYF. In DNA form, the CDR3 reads TGCGCCAGCAGCGCATCGGGAGGGGTAGAGACCCAGTACTTC.

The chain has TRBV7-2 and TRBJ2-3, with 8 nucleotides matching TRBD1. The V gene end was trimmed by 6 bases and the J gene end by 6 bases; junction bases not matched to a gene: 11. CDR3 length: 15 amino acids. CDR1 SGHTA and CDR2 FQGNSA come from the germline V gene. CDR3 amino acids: CASRLHWTGHDTQYF. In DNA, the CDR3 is TGTGCCAGCAGGTTACACTGGACAGGGCATGATACGCAGTATTTT.

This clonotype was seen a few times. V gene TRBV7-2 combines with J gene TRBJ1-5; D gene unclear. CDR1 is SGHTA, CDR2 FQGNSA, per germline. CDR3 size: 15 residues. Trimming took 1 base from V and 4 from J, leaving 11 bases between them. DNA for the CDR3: TGTGCCAGCAGCTTAGTGGCCTCAAATAATCAGCCCCAGCATTTT. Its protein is CASSLVASNNQPQHF.

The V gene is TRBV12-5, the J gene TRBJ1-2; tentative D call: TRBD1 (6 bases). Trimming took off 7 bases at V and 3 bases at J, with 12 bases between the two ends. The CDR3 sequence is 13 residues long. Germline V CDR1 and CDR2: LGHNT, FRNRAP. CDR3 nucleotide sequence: TGTGCTAGTGCCACGACAGGCGACTATGGCTACACCTTC. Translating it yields CASATTGDYGYTF.

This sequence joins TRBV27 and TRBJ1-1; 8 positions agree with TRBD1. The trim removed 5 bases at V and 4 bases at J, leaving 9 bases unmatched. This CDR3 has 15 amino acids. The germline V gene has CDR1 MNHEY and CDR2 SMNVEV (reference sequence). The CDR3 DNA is TGTGCCAGCAGTCCATACAGGGGGTCGGTCACTGAAGCTTTCTTT. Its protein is CASSPYRGSVTEAFF.

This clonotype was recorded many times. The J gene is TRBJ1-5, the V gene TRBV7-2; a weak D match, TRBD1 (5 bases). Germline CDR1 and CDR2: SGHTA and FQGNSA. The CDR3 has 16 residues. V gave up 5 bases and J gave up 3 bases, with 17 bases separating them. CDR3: CASSPETGTINQPQHF. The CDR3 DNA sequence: TGTGCCAGCAGCCCAGAGACCGGGACCATCAATCAGCCCCAGCATTTT.

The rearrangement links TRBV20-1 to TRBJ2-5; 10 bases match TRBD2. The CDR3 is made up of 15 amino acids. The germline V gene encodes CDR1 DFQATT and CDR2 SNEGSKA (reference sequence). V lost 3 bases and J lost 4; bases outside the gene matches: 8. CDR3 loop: CSARRLAGVGETQYF. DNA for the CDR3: TGCAGTGCTAGGAGGCTAGCGGGAGTTGGAGAGACCCAGTACTTC.

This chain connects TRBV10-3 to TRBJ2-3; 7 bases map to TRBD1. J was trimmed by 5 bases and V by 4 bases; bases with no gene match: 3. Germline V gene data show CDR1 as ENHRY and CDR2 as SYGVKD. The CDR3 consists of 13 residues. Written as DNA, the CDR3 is TGTGCCATCAGTGGACAGGGTAAAGATACGCAGTATTTT. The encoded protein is CAISGQGKDTQYF.

CDR3 loop: CASSIGLEKEKLFF. DNA of the CDR3: TGTGCCAGTAGTATCGGGCTTGAGAAGGAAAAACTGTTTTTT. The chain has TRBV19 and TRBJ1-4; D is undetermined. Germline values: CDR1 LNHDA, CDR2 SQIVND (reference sequence). The CDR3 loop spans 14 amino acids. V was trimmed by 3 bases and J by 8 bases, leaving 13 bases between them.